This is a list of T cell receptor beta chains from one sample in a study of blood T cell repertoires in COVID-19. TCRdb's copy holds only in-frame clones and misses some; the assay was immunoSEQ multiplex PCR. This sample carries some 150,000 clones, under 85% of them seen once, and the ten largest clones take approximately 1.6%. Source material: PBMCs or T cells enriched from blood (not recorded which). All receptors come from a woman between 18 and 29 years old who had been exposed to COVID-19. Both conserved end residues are part of each CDR3. The order of the fields is V gene, J gene, D gene, clone size, CDR3 DNA, CDR3 protein. A D gene is named only where the DNA matches it firmly. Some rows mark clone size as missing; the rest say once, few, many or name a class of expanded clone.

V: TRBV7-9; J: TRBJ1-1; D: .; size: .; DNA: TGTGCCAGCAGCTTAGGACAGAACGAAGCTTTCTTT; CDR3: CASSLGQNEAFF
V: TRBV24-1; J: TRBJ2-1; D: TRBD1; size: .; DNA: TGTGCCACCGGTGGACAGGAACCTAACAATGAGCAGTTCTTC; CDR3: CATGGQEPNNEQFF
V: TRBV10-1; J: TRBJ2-1; D: TRBD2; size: .; DNA: TGCGCCAGCAGTGATTTGACTAGCGAGTATCGCTACAATGAGCAGTTCTTC; CDR3: CASSDLTSEYRYNEQFF
V: TRBV27; J: TRBJ2-7; D: .; size: once; DNA: TGTGCCAGCAGTTTTACAAGTTCCTACGAGCAGTACTTC; CDR3: CASSFTSSYEQYF
V: TRBV30; J: TRBJ1-6; D: .; size: .; DNA: TGTGCCTGGAGTGTGAGCAGGGGCGGTTCACCCCTCCACTTT; CDR3: CAWSVSRGGSPLHF
V: TRBV19; J: TRBJ1-1; D: .; size: .; DNA: TGTGCCAGTACTTGGGGCGGTAGTGATTACACTGAAGCTTTCTTT; CDR3: CASTWGGSDYTEAFF
V: TRBV20-1; J: TRBJ1-2; D: .; size: .; DNA: TGCAGTGCTAGTCTAGGGGGTTATGGCTACACCTTC; CDR3: CSASLGGYGYTF
V: TRBV19; J: TRBJ1-4; D: TRBD1; size: few; DNA: TGTGCCAGCGCCCGATGGGGACAGGGGTATGAAAAACTGTTTTTT; CDR3: CASARWGQGYEKLFF
V: TRBV7-9; J: TRBJ2-3; D: .; size: .; DNA: TGTGCCAGCAGCTTATCAGGGGTCACAGATACGCAGTATTTT; CDR3: CASSLSGVTDTQYF
V: TRBV27; J: TRBJ1-2; D: TRBD1; size: .; DNA: TGTGCCAGCAGTTTAAGCCCACCGGGACAGAGACACTATGGCTACACCTTC; CDR3: CASSLSPPGQRHYGYTF
V: TRBV7-2; J: TRBJ1-4; D: TRBD1; size: .; DNA: TGTGCCAGCAGCTTAGTCGACAGGGGGGGGGAAAAACTGTTTTTT; CDR3: CASSLVDRGGEKLFF
V: TRBV3-1/TRBV3-2; J: TRBJ1-5; D: .; size: .; DNA: TGTGCCAGCAGCCAAGGAGCGGCGGGGACGTTCAATCAGCCCCAGCATTTT; CDR3: CASSQGAAGTFNQPQHF
V: TRBV28; J: TRBJ2-1; D: TRBD2; size: .; DNA: TGTGCCAGCAGTTTAAGGTCAATAGCGGGACCTTTCTACAATGAGCAGTTCTTC; CDR3: CASSLRSIAGPFYNEQFF
V: TRBV30; J: TRBJ2-7; D: .; size: once; DNA: TGTGCCTGGAGTGTACCGATGGGGGGCGAGCAGTACTTC; CDR3: CAWSVPMGGEQYF
V: TRBV14; J: TRBJ2-7; D: TRBD2; size: .; DNA: TGTGCCAGCAGCCAAGTCGGCGGGAGTAGGTCCTACGAGCAGTACTTC; CDR3: CASSQVGGSRSYEQYF
V: TRBV3-1/TRBV3-2; J: TRBJ2-2; D: .; size: .; DNA: TGTGCCAGCAGCCAAGTTAGTGCGGTGTCGAACACCGGGGAGCTGTTTTTT; CDR3: CASSQVSAVSNTGELFF
V: TRBV4-1; J: TRBJ1-3; D: .; size: few; DNA: TGCGCCAGCAGCCAGGGGCAGGGCGATGGAAACACCATATATTTT; CDR3: CASSQGQGDGNTIYF
V: TRBV11-3; J: TRBJ2-2; D: .; size: .; DNA: TGTGCCAGCAGCCCGGACAGAACCGAAGCCGGGGAGCTGTTTTTT; CDR3: CASSPDRTEAGELFF
V: TRBV15; J: TRBJ1-3; D: TRBD1; size: .; DNA: TGTGCCACCAGCCCTGACAGGGTTTTAGACACCATATATTTT; CDR3: CATSPDRVLDTIYF
V: TRBV28; J: TRBJ2-1; D: TRBD1; size: few; DNA: TGTGCCAGCGCCACAGGGGGCGCCTACAATGAGCAGTTCTTC; CDR3: CASATGGAYNEQFF
V: TRBV28; J: TRBJ1-2; D: .; size: .; DNA: TGTGCCAGCAGTTTAGTCACAGGCCGCACCTTC; CDR3: CASSLVTGRTF
V: TRBV19; J: TRBJ2-7; D: .; size: .; DNA: TGTGCCAGTAGTATATCGAGTCGGTCCTACGAGCAGTACTTC; CDR3: CASSISSRSYEQYF
V: TRBV2; J: TRBJ2-2; D: .; size: .; DNA: TGTGCCAGCAGTGAAGAGAGGACCGGGGAGCTGTTTTTT; CDR3: CASSEERTGELFF
V: TRBV20-1; J: TRBJ1-6; D: .; size: .; DNA: TGCAGTGCTAGTGGCAGGGTCTTGGATAATTCACCCCTCCACTTT; CDR3: CSASGRVLDNSPLHF
V: TRBV24-1; J: TRBJ2-2; D: .; size: .; DNA: TGTGCCACCAGTGATAGTGTACTACCCGGGGAGCTGTTTTTT; CDR3: CATSDSVLPGELFF
V: TRBV7-2; J: TRBJ2-2; D: .; size: .; DNA: TGTGCCAGCACCCCCGGGACTGCGAACACCGGGGAGCTGTTTTTT; CDR3: CASTPGTANTGELFF
V: TRBV6-6; J: TRBJ2-1; D: .; size: .; DNA: TGTGCCAGCAGTTACTCAGGGAGGATGCGTAATGAGCAGTTCTTC; CDR3: CASSYSGRMRNEQFF
V: TRBV25-1; J: TRBJ2-3; D: .; size: once; DNA: TGTGCCAGCACCCCCCGGGCCGCGGGACTCACAGATACGCAGTATTTT; CDR3: CASTPRAAGLTDTQYF
V: TRBV11-3; J: TRBJ1-1; D: .; size: few; DNA: TGTGCCAGCAGCTTTGACAGGAACACTGAAGCTTTCTTT; CDR3: CASSFDRNTEAFF
V: TRBV3-1/TRBV3-2; J: TRBJ1-2; D: TRBD1; size: .; DNA: TGTGCCAGCAGCCAAGCAGACAGGGGCTATGGCTACACCTTC; CDR3: CASSQADRGYGYTF
V: TRBV29-1; J: TRBJ2-5; D: .; size: .; DNA: TGCAGCGTTGGGGTCAGGGGTTGGGAGACCCAGTACTTC; CDR3: CSVGVRGWETQYF
V: TRBV6-5; J: TRBJ2-1; D: TRBD2; size: many; DNA: TGTGCCAGCACCGACTTAGCGGGAGGAAACAATGAGCAGTTCTTC; CDR3: CASTDLAGGNNEQFF
V: TRBV5-8; J: TRBJ1-5; D: TRBD1; size: .; DNA: TGTGCCAGCAGCTTGGGACAGGGTATTAGCAATCAGCCCCAGCATTTT; CDR3: CASSLGQGISNQPQHF
V: TRBV30; J: TRBJ1-2; D: .; size: .; DNA: TGTGCCTGGAGTGTACCGGGGGTCGCCTATGGCTACACCTTC; CDR3: CAWSVPGVAYGYTF
V: TRBV28; J: TRBJ2-7; D: .; size: medium-sized; DNA: TGTGCCAGCAGTCTCCAGGGGCGCGAGCAGTACTTC; CDR3: CASSLQGREQYF
V: TRBV10-3; J: TRBJ1-1; D: .; size: .; DNA: TGTGCCATCAGTGCGTTGACAGTGGGTTTTTACGACACTGAAGCTTTCTTT; CDR3: CAISALTVGFYDTEAFF
V: TRBV27; J: TRBJ1-1; D: .; size: .; DNA: TGTGCCAGCAGTTTAGTTTGGCAGTACACTGAAGCTTTCTTT; CDR3: CASSLVWQYTEAFF
V: TRBV11-2; J: TRBJ2-1; D: TRBD2; size: .; DNA: TGTGCCAGCAGCTCTAGCCCGGGACTAGCGGGATGGGATGAGCAGTTCTTC; CDR3: CASSSSPGLAGWDEQFF
V: TRBV6-5; J: TRBJ1-2; D: .; size: .; DNA: TGTGCCAGCAGTTACGGAGTAGACTATGGCTACACCTTC; CDR3: CASSYGVDYGYTF
V: TRBV9; J: TRBJ1-6; D: TRBD1; size: .; DNA: TGTGCCAGCAGCGCCAAGGTTTGGACAGGGGATAATTCACCCCTCCACTTT; CDR3: CASSAKVWTGDNSPLHF
V: TRBV10-3; J: TRBJ1-1; D: .; size: .; DNA: TGTGCCATCAGACCTGGGGGAGGTAACACTGAAGCTTTCTTT; CDR3: CAIRPGGGNTEAFF
V: TRBV19; J: TRBJ2-1; D: TRBD1; size: .; DNA: TGTGCCAGTAACCCCGGGACAGGGGCCCTGGGGCAGTTCTTC; CDR3: CASNPGTGALGQFF
V: TRBV27; J: TRBJ2-6; D: .; size: .; DNA: TGTGCCAGCAGTTTACTAGACTCGACCTCTGGGGCCAACGTCCTGACTTTC; CDR3: CASSLLDSTSGANVLTF
V: TRBV14; J: TRBJ1-2; D: .; size: .; DNA: TGTGCCAGCAGCCAGCAATCGGGACTGCAAAACTATGGCTACACCTTC; CDR3: CASSQQSGLQNYGYTF
V: TRBV7-9; J: TRBJ2-2; D: .; size: .; DNA: TGTGCCAGCAGCCCGCGGGACTTCACCGGGGAGCTGTTTTTT; CDR3: CASSPRDFTGELFF
V: TRBV7-9; J: TRBJ1-2; D: .; size: .; DNA: TGTGCCAGCAGCTTAGAGGGGAAAAACTATGGCTACACCTTC; CDR3: CASSLEGKNYGYTF
V: TRBV29-1; J: TRBJ1-4; D: .; size: .; DNA: TGCAGCGCCGGGACCGCCGGAGGGTCTAATGAAAAACTGTTTTTT; CDR3: CSAGTAGGSNEKLFF
V: TRBV6-5; J: TRBJ2-6; D: .; size: many; DNA: TGTGCCAGCCAGTCCCCGGGAGATGGGGCCAACGTCCTGACTTTC; CDR3: CASQSPGDGANVLTF
V: TRBV6-5; J: TRBJ1-2; D: .; size: .; DNA: TGTGCCACCCGCTTGCAGGGTGCCTATGGCTACACCTTC; CDR3: CATRLQGAYGYTF
V: TRBV29-1; J: TRBJ1-2; D: TRBD1; size: .; DNA: TGCAGCGTGTTACACAGGGGAGCTAACTATGGCTACACCTTC; CDR3: CSVLHRGANYGYTF
V: TRBV3-1/TRBV3-2; J: TRBJ2-2; D: TRBD2; size: .; DNA: TGTGCCAGCAGCCTTTTTAGCGGGAGAGGCGGGGAGCTGTTTTTT; CDR3: CASSLFSGRGGELFF
V: TRBV5-1; J: TRBJ1-1; D: TRBD1; size: .; DNA: TGCGCCAGCAGGGTTACGGGACAGGCGAACACTGAAGCTTTCTTT; CDR3: CASRVTGQANTEAFF
V: TRBV6-2/TRBV6-3; J: TRBJ1-1; D: .; size: .; DNA: TGTGCCAGCAGTTACGGTCAGTTAAACACTGAAGCTTTCTTT; CDR3: CASSYGQLNTEAFF